Listed here are 15 T cell receptor beta chains from one sample, sequenced in a study of blood T cell repertoires in COVID-19 (dated by TCRdb to 2020 to 2022). Receptor amplification or capture employed the immunoSEQ multiplex PCR assay. TCRdb obtained this table from immuneACCESS and retained in-frame rearrangements with V and J assigned. These tables miss some clones; where compared with another copy, unresolved V genes account for less than half of the shortfall, and the remainder is unexplained. In this sample the table shows around 30,000 clones, around 77% of which occur a single time. The ten largest make up roughly 17% of the sample. Sequenced: peripheral blood. The receptor source for this set is a human donor in a cohort sampled during active COVID-19.

This rearrangement joins TRBV2 to TRBJ2-3, with TRBD2 matching 10 bases. The CDR3 is 15 amino acids. Per germline, CDR1 SNHLY and CDR2 FYNNEI. V was clipped by 2 bases and J by 2 bases; unmatched bases: 1. The CDR3 sequence: CASSESGRVTDTQYF. For the CDR3, the DNA is TGTGCCAGCAGTGAAAGCGGGAGGGTCACAGATACGCAGTATTTT.

This clone came up once. The chain has TRBV14 and TRBJ1-2, with D perhaps matching TRBD1 (6 bases). From germline, CDR1 is SGHDN and CDR2 FVKESK. The CDR3 consists of 15 residues. Trimming took off 6 bases at V and 7 bases at J, with 21 bases between the two ends. The CDR3: CASSPRLTGSGGYTF. CDR3 nucleotides: TGTGCCAGCAGTCCACGACTCACAGGGTCCGGTGGCTACACCTTC.

V and J are TRBV11-3 and TRBJ2-1; D might be TRBD1 (5 bases). Per the germline V gene, CDR1 is SGHNT and CDR2 is YENEEA. V was cut by 2 bases and J by 8 bases, with 10 bases left in between. The CDR3 runs to 13 residues. CDR3 DNA sequence: TGTGCCAGCAGCTTAATCAGGGATTATGAGCAGTTCTTC. This translates into CASSLIRDYEQFF.

V is TRBV2 and J is TRBJ2-1; 7 nucleotides agree with TRBD2. CDR3 length: 16 residues. Germline lookup yields CDR1 SNHLY and CDR2 FYNNEI. With 6 bases clipped from V and 3 bases from J, the junction kept 11 bases outside the gene matches. The CDR3 DNA reads as TGTGCCAGCAGCACGGGACTATCGGGGGGCTACAATGAGCAGTTCTTC. It yields the protein CASSTGLSGGYNEQFF.

V gene TRBV10-3 combines with J gene TRBJ1-4, with D uncertain. Per the germline V gene, CDR1 is ENHRY and CDR2 is SYGVKD. This CDR3 region has 15 residues. V lost 4 bases and J lost 2, with 11 bases in between. The CDR3 bases are TGTGCCATCAGTGGGAGTCGGCGGACTAATGAAAAACTGTTTTTT. Its translation: CAISGSRRTNEKLFF.

This rearrangement joins TRBV19 to TRBJ1-2, with no clear D. V shed 6 bases and J shed 7 bases, with 15 bases lying between them. Germline V CDR1 and CDR2: LNHDA, SQIVND (reference sequence). CDR3 size: 13 residues. The CDR3 bases are TGTGCCAGTAGGCGTGGGAGTGAGAGTGGCTACACCTTC. The encoded protein is CASRRGSESGYTF.

This clone was seen a handful of times. The V gene is TRBV29-1, the J gene TRBJ2-1; 8 bases fit TRBD2. The CDR3 is 16 residues long. Germline CDR1 reads SQVTM; CDR2 reads ANQGSEA. V was clipped by 0 bases and J by 4 bases; unmatched bases: 8. The CDR3 DNA reads as TGCAGCGTTGAAGAATCTGGTCTAGCGGGTTACAATGAGCAGTTCTTC. It specifies CSVEESGLAGYNEQFF.

The V call is TRBV7-9, the J call TRBJ2-3, with 7 bases identical to TRBD2. The CDR3 runs to 17 residues. With 1 base clipped from V and 1 base from J, the junction kept 8 bases outside the gene matches. Per the germline V gene, CDR1 is SEHNR and CDR2 is FQNEAQ (reference sequence). The CDR3 nucleotides are TGTGCCAGCAGCTTAGGAAGGGCGGGAGCCCGCACAGATACGCAGTATTTT. Translating gives CASSLGRAGARTDTQYF.

The chain recombines TRBV27 with TRBJ2-7; the D gene is possibly TRBD1 (5 bases). With 2 bases removed from V and 2 bases from J, the gap between germline ends came to 13 bases. CDR1 is MNHEY, CDR2 SMNVEV, per germline (reference sequence). The CDR3 totals 15 residues. The CDR3 spells CASSLRGIGPYEQYF. The CDR3 nucleotides read TGTGCCAGCAGTTTAAGGGGTATCGGACCCTACGAGCAGTACTTC.

The chain is built from TRBV5-1 and TRBJ2-3; D is ambiguous. Germline V lookup: CDR1 SGHRS, CDR2 YFSETQ. The CDR3 is 14 residues long. V lost 0 bases and J 0 bases, leaving 5 bases between the germline ends. The CDR3 here is CASSLVPSTDTQYF. The DNA for the CDR3 is TGCGCCAGCAGCTTGGTTCCGAGCACAGATACGCAGTATTTT.

This clone was detected ten times or more. This chain joins TRBV5-5 and TRBJ1-5; D remains unclear. Trimming pared 0 bases from V and 4 bases from J, leaving 5 bases between. In germline, CDR1 is SGHKS, CDR2 YYEKEE (reference sequence). The CDR3 is made up of 13 amino acids. CDR3 sequence reads: CASSLDWNQPQHF. The CDR3 bases are TGTGCCAGCAGCTTGGACTGGAATCAGCCCCAGCATTTT.

This clone was counted only a few times. The rearrangement joins TRBV7-9 to TRBJ1-1, with 8 bases fitting TRBD1. Germline V CDR1 and CDR2: SEHNR, FQNEAQ (reference sequence). Trimming took 1 base from V and 3 from J; bases not matched to a gene: 4. The CDR3 has 15 residues. The DNA of the CDR3 is TGTGCCAGCAGCTTAGGGCAGGGGGCGTACACTGAAGCTTTCTTT. This encodes CASSLGQGAYTEAFF.

The chain employs TRBV6-5 and TRBJ1-4; D is unresolved. CDR3 size: 14 residues. The ends were cut back, 2 bases at V and 0 bases at J, with 4 bases in the middle. Looked up from germline, CDR1 is MNHEY and CDR2 is SVGAGI. CDR3 in amino acids: CASSYGATNEKLFF. The CDR3 nucleotides read TGTGCCAGCAGTTACGGAGCAACTAATGAAAAACTGTTTTTT.

The chain carries TRBV19 and TRBJ2-1, with 9 positions matching TRBD2. The CDR3 contains 16 residues. V lost 5 bases, J lost 8 bases, and 13 bases stayed unmatched. Per the germline V gene, CDR1 is LNHDA and CDR2 is SQIVND (reference sequence). The DNA of the CDR3 is TGTGCCAGTAGTCGAACCGGGACTAGCCTTATCTATGAGCAGTTCTTC. Residues: CASSRTGTSLIYEQFF.

This clone counts as medium-sized. The chain couples TRBV28 to TRBJ1-2, with D possibly TRBD1 on 6 matching bases. The germline gives CDR1 MDHEN, CDR2 SYDVKM. V was trimmed by 8 bases and J by 6 bases, leaving 19 bases between them. The CDR3 covers 14 residues. In DNA form, the CDR3 reads TGTGCCAGCTTCCCCGGGGGGGGCTGGAATGGCTACACCTTC. This sequence encodes CASFPGGGWNGYTF.